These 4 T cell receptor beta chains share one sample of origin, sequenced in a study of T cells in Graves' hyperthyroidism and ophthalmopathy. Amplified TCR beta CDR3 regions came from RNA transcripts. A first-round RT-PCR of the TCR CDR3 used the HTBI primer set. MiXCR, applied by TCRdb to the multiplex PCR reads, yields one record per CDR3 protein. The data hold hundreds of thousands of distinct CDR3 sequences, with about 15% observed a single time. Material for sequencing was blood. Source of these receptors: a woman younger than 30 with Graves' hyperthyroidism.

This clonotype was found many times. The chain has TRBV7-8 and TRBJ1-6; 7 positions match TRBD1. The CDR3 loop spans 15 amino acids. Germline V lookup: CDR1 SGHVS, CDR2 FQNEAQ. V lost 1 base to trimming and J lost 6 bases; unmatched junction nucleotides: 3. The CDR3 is CASSLGQGANSPLHF. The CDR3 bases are TGTGCCAGCAGCTTAGGACAGGGCGCTAATTCACCCCTCCACTTT.

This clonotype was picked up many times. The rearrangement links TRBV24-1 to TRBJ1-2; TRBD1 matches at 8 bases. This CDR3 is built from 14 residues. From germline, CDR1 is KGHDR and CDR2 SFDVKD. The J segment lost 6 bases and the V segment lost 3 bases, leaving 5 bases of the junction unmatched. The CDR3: CATSDRWDRNGYTF. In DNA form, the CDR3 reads TGTGCCACCAGTGATCGATGGGACAGGAATGGCTACACCTTC.

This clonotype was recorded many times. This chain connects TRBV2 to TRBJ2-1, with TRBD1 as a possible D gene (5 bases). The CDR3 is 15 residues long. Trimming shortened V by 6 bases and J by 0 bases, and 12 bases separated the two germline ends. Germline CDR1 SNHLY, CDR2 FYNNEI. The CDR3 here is CASRSGSSSYNEQFF. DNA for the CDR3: TGTGCCAGCAGGTCAGGGTCAAGCTCCTACAATGAGCAGTTCTTC.

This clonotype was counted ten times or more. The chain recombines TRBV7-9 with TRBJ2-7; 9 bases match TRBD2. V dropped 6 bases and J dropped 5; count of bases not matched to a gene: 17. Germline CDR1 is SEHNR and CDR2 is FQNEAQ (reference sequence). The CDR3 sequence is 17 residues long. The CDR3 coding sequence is TGTGCCAGCAGTTCCCAGAGAGGCCTAGCGGGACGAAACGAGCAGTACTTC. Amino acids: CASSSQRGLAGRNEQYF. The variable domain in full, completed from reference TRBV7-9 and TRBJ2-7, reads DTGVSQNPRHKITKRGQNVTFRCDPISEHNRLYWYRQTLGQGPEFLTYFQNEAQLEKSRLLSDRFSAERPKGSFSTLEIQRTEQGDSAMYLCASSSQRGLAGRNEQYFGPGTRLTVT.